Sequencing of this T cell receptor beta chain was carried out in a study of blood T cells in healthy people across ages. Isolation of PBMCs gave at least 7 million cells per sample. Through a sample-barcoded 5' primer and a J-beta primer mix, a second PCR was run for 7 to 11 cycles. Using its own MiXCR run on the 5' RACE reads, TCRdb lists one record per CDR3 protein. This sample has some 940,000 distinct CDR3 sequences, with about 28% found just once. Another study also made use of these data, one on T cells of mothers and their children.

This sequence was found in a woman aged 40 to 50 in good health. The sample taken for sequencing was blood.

The CDR3 coding sequence is TGTGCCAGCAGACTGACAGGGCCCACTGAAGCTTTCTTT. Residues: CASRLTGPTEAFF. The chain recombines TRBV6-2 or TRBV6-3 with TRBJ1-1; 7 nucleotides agree with TRBD1. V shed 6 bases and J 4 bases; nucleotides not matched to a gene: 5. This CDR3 region has 13 residues. CDR1 MNHEY and CDR2 SVGEGT come from the germline V gene.